What follows are 23 T cell receptor beta chains derived from one specimen sequenced in a study of cytomegalovirus exposure and HLA in healthy donors. The study ran its PCR with 60 Vbeta and 13 Jbeta primers. Profiled with immunoSEQ multiplex PCR; TCRdb holds only in-frame clones, not every one. This sample has 100,000 to 150,000 clones; just under 75% occur once, and the top ten carry about 4.4%. The sample comprised PBMCs. These receptor sequences come from a man between 60 and 75 years old in good health and CMV-seropositive.

The chain uses TRBV28 and TRBJ1-2; 7 nucleotides agree with TRBD1. The germline V gene encodes CDR1 MDHEN and CDR2 SYDVKM. CDR3 length: 15 residues. The trim removed 9 bases at V and 4 bases at J, leaving 14 bases unmatched. The CDR3 here is CASSGTAHSVYGYTF. CDR3 DNA sequence: TGTGCCAGTTCCGGGACAGCCCACAGCGTCTATGGCTACACCTTC.

This clone was recorded a few times. V is TRBV18 and J is TRBJ2-7, with D perhaps matching TRBD1 (6 bases). This CDR3 spans 15 amino acids. The V end lost 4 bases, the J end lost 0 bases, and 13 bases lay between the germline ends. Germline V gives CDR1 KGHSH, CDR2 LQKENI. The CDR3 reads CASSLSGATSYEQYF. The CDR3 DNA reads TGTGCCAGCTCACTCTCAGGGGCCACCTCCTACGAGCAGTACTTC.

The rearrangement joins TRBV27 to TRBJ1-1; 10 bases agree with TRBD1. The trim removed 7 bases at V and 10 bases at J, leaving 9 bases unmatched. This CDR3 comprises 13 residues. Looked up from germline, CDR1 is MNHEY and CDR2 is SMNVEV (reference sequence). The CDR3 spells CASISDRGQRAFF. The CDR3 DNA is TGTGCCAGCATCTCCGACAGGGGGCAAAGAGCTTTCTTT.

The J gene is TRBJ2-7, the V gene TRBV21-1; the table's D call of TRBD2 was not tested on the DNA. TRBV21-1 is deemed a pseudogene. The CDR3 length is 16 residues. For the CDR3, the DNA is TGTGCCAGCAGCAACCCGGGAGGAAGGCGCTCCTACGAGCAGTACTTC. It codes for CASSNPGGRRSYEQYF.

This chain joins TRBV10-3 and TRBJ1-6, with a possible D match to TRBD1 (5 bases). The V end lost 0 bases, the J end lost 10 bases, and 13 bases lay between the germline ends. The CDR3 consists of 15 residues. Germline V gene data show CDR1 as ENHRY and CDR2 as SYGVKD. CDR3 protein: CAISESQAAESPLHF. CDR3 coding DNA: TGTGCCATCAGTGAGTCACAGGCTGCGGAATCACCCCTCCACTTT.

The rearrangement links TRBV7-2 to TRBJ2-5; D might be TRBD2 (5 bases). This CDR3 has 13 residues. Trimming shortened V by 1 base and J by 7 bases, and 10 bases separated the two germline ends. Germline V gene lookup returns CDR1 SGHTA and CDR2 FQGNSA. As DNA, the CDR3 is TGTGCCAGCAGCTTAGAAGACGCGGGGACCCAGTACTTC. The encoded protein is CASSLEDAGTQYF.

The chain recombines TRBV6-6 with TRBJ1-6; 9 nucleotides line up with TRBD1. This CDR3 has 14 residues. CDR1 MNHNY and CDR2 SVGAGI come from the germline V gene (reference sequence). The ends lost 6 bases at V and 10 bases at J; junction bases unmatched: 7. CDR3 amino acids: CASRSGQGRSPLHF. The CDR3 nucleotides read TGTGCCAGCAGGTCGGGACAGGGAAGGTCACCCCTCCACTTT.

The chain joins TRBV29-1 to TRBJ2-1; 11 bases fit TRBD2. The length of the CDR3 is 13 residues. CDR1 SQVTM and CDR2 ANQGSEA come from the germline V gene. The J segment lost 6 bases and the V segment lost 7 bases, leaving 5 bases of the junction unmatched. The chain's CDR3 is CSGSSGGINEQFF. The CDR3 DNA reads as TGCAGCGGATCTAGCGGGGGGATCAATGAGCAGTTCTTC.

A few counts support this clone. This sequence joins TRBV5-1 and TRBJ1-4; 9 bases fit TRBD1. Trimming cost V 7 bases and J 5 bases; bases outside gene matches: 9. From germline, CDR1 is SGHRS and CDR2 YFSETQ. There are 15 residues in the CDR3. Here the CDR3 DNA reads TGCGCCAGCCGTGGTTTAGGACAGGGGAATGAAAAACTGTTTTTT. Its translation is CASRGLGQGNEKLFF.

This clone has just a few counts. Other DNA sequences in the sample encode the same CDR3. This chain uses TRBV7-2 with TRBJ1-5; D ambiguous. CDR1 and CDR2 (germline): SGHTA, FQGNSA. This CDR3 comprises 15 residues. The V and J ends lost 7 bases and 4 bases respectively, with 17 bases between them. CDR3 sequence: CASNVETRNNQPQHF. DNA of the CDR3: TGTGCCAGCAACGTAGAGACTAGGAATAATCAGCCCCAGCATTTT. Drawing the rest from reference TRBV7-2 and TRBJ1-5, the complete variable domain is GAGVSQSPSNKVTEKGKDVELRCDPISGHTALYWYRQSLGQGLEFLIYFQGNSAPDKSGLPSDRFSAERTGGSVSTLTIQRTQQEDSAVYLCASNVETRNNQPQHFGDGTRLSIL.

The chain joins TRBV28 to TRBJ1-5; 8 nucleotides line up with TRBD1. There are 15 residues in the CDR3. V gave up 3 bases and J gave up 4 bases; unmatched junction bases: 5. Germline V lookup: CDR1 MDHEN, CDR2 SYDVKM. The CDR3, as DNA: TGTGCCAGCAGTTTGGCAGGGGGCATGAATCAGCCCCAGCATTTT. Translation: CASSLAGGMNQPQHF.

As to this clone: A junction end diverges from the germline sequence, so it may reflect a read error. The chain employs TRBV12-5 and TRBJ2-7; 12 bases are shared with TRBD1. CDR1 LGHNT and CDR2 FRNRAP come from the germline V gene. The CDR3 consists of 13 residues. The CDR3 sequence: CASGGGDRGLLHF. In DNA form, the CDR3 reads TGTGCTAGTGGTGGAGGGGACAGGGGGCTCCTGCACTTC. Variable domain in full (rest from reference TRBV12-5 and TRBJ2-7): DARVTQTPRHKVTEMGQEVTMRCQPILGHNTVFWYRQTMMQGLELLAYFRNRAPLDDSGMPKDRFSAEMPDATLATLKIQPSEPRDSAVYFCASGGGDRGLLHFGPGTRLTVT.

The DNA for the CDR3 is TGTGCCAGCAGTTCTCACACTAACTATGGCTACACCTTC. Residues: CASSSHTNYGYTF. The genes are TRBV28 and TRBJ1-2; D is ambiguous. With 4 bases removed from V and 0 bases from J, the gap between germline ends came to 6 bases. CDR3 length equals 13 residues. Germline loops: CDR1 MDHEN, CDR2 SYDVKM.

The gene calls are TRBV7-3 and TRBJ2-7; TRBD2 might be the D (6 bases). Germline CDR1 reads SGHTA; CDR2 reads FQGTGA. CDR3 size: 13 residues. Trimming took off 5 bases at V and 6 bases at J, with 14 bases between the two ends. This CDR3 reads CASSATSWSEQYF. The CDR3 nucleotides read TGTGCCAGCAGCGCGACTAGTTGGTCCGAGCAGTACTTC.

V and J are TRBV7-9 and TRBJ1-2; D is perhaps TRBD1 (5 bases). Germline V gene sequence: CDR1 SEHNR, CDR2 FQNEAQ (reference sequence). The length of the CDR3 is 16 residues. Trimming left V 2 bases short and J 8 bases short, with 21 bases between. This CDR3 reads CASSLTPLGRPGGYTF. CDR3 in DNA: TGTGCCAGCAGCTTAACCCCCCTGGGGCGCCCAGGGGGCTACACCTTC. Combining the CDR3 with reference TRBV7-9 and TRBJ1-2 gives the whole variable domain DTGVSQNPRHKITKRGQNVTFRCDPISEHNRLYWYRQTLGQGPEFLTYFQNEAQLEKSRLLSDRFSAERPKGSFSTLEIQRTEQGDSAMYLCASSLTPLGRPGGYTFGSGTRLTVV.

This clone was recorded a few times. This chain joins TRBV19 and TRBJ2-5, with TRBD1 as a possible D gene (5 bases). CDR3 length: 12 residues. Deletions cut 3 bases from V and 5 bases from J, with 7 bases between. Germline CDR1 is LNHDA and CDR2 is SQIVND (reference sequence). Here the CDR3 DNA reads TGTGCCAGTAGTATTTCAGGGGAGACCCAGTACTTC. This translates into CASSISGETQYF.

This rearrangement joins TRBV14 to TRBJ2-3; D is ambiguous. The CDR3 extends over 13 amino acids. Germline V CDR1 and CDR2: SGHDN, FVKESK. The V end was cut by 2 bases, the J end by 4 bases, with 7 bases between. The CDR3 protein is CASSQSRADTQYF. In nucleotides, the CDR3 is TGTGCCAGCAGCCAATCCCGGGCAGATACGCAGTATTTT.

This clone was counted only a few times. This rearrangement joins TRBV19 to TRBJ1-5; D not certain. Germline CDR1 is LNHDA and CDR2 is SQIVND (reference sequence). This CDR3 comprises 14 residues. Trimming cost V 3 bases and J 4 bases, with 10 bases left between them. The CDR3 DNA reads as TGTGCCAGTAGTATGGTAGAAGAGAATCAGCCCCAGCATTTT. Translated, it gives CASSMVEENQPQHF. The whole variable domain, filled in from reference TRBV19 and TRBJ1-5, reads DGGITQSPKYLFRKEGQNVTLSCEQNLNHDAMYWYRQDPGQGLRLIYYSQIVNDFQKGDIAEGYSVSREKKESFPLTVTSAQKNPTAFYLCASSMVEENQPQHFGDGTRLSIL.

The chain is built from TRBV5-3 and TRBJ2-7; D is ambiguous. TRBV5-3 is classed as an ORF, of uncertain function. The CDR3 has 14 residues. Deletions cut 10 bases from V and 2 bases from J, with 19 bases between. CDR3 region: CAPLGGSRPYEQYF. CDR3 in DNA: TGTGCCCCCCTTGGTGGTTCCAGGCCCTACGAGCAGTACTTC.

The DNA for the CDR3 is TGTGCCAGCAGCCTAATCGCGGGGGGGTCCGGGGAGCTGTTTTTT. Translation gives CASSLIAGGSGELFF. The V call is TRBV11-2, the J call TRBJ2-2; TRBD2 agrees at 9 bases. This CDR3 contains 15 residues. V lost 5 bases, J lost 6 bases, and 7 bases stayed unmatched. In germline, CDR1 is SGHAT, CDR2 FQNNGV.

This chain uses TRBV13 with TRBJ2-3, with 10 bases matching TRBD1. The CDR3 is 16 amino acids. The ends lost 5 bases at V and 4 bases at J; junction bases unmatched: 9. The germline CDR1 and CDR2 sequences are PRHDT and FYEKMQ (reference sequence). CDR3 region: CASSTGTGAGSDTQYF. CDR3 nucleotide sequence: TGTGCCAGCAGCACCGGGACAGGGGCAGGGTCAGATACGCAGTATTTT.

The chain carries TRBV7-2 and TRBJ2-7; D perhaps matches TRBD1 (6 bases). V dropped 5 bases and J dropped 2 bases, with 10 bases sitting between them. The CDR3 is 13 residues long. CDR1 and CDR2 from the germline V gene are SGHTA and FQGNSA. The DNA for the CDR3 is TGTGCCAGCAGCCCAAACAGGGCCTACGAGCAGTACTTC. The encoded protein is CASSPNRAYEQYF.

The rearrangement joins TRBV19 to TRBJ1-2; 7 bases map to TRBD1. Trimming at V came to 1 base and at J to 8 bases, leaving 4 bases not matched to a gene. The germline gives CDR1 LNHDA, CDR2 SQIVND (reference sequence). This CDR3 contains 13 residues. CDR3 in DNA: TGTGCCAGTAGTATAGTAGGGGGCGACGGCTACACCTTC. This codes for CASSIVGGDGYTF. The whole variable domain, filled in from reference TRBV19 and TRBJ1-2, reads DGGITQSPKYLFRKEGQNVTLSCEQNLNHDAMYWYRQDPGQGLRLIYYSQIVNDFQKGDIAEGYSVSREKKESFPLTVTSAQKNPTAFYLCASSIVGGDGYTFGSGTRLTVV.